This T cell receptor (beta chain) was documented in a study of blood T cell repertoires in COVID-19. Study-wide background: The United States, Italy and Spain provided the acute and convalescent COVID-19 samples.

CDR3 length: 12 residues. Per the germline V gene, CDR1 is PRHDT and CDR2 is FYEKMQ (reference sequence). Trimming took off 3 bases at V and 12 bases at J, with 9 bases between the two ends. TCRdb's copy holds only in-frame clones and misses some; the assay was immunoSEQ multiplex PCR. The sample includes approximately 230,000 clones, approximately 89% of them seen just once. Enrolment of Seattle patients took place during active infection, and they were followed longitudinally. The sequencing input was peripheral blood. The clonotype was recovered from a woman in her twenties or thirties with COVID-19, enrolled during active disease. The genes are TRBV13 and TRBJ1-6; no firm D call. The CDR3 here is CASSFNPGPLHF. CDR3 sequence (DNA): TGTGCCAGCAGCTTTAACCCGGGACCCCTCCACTTT.